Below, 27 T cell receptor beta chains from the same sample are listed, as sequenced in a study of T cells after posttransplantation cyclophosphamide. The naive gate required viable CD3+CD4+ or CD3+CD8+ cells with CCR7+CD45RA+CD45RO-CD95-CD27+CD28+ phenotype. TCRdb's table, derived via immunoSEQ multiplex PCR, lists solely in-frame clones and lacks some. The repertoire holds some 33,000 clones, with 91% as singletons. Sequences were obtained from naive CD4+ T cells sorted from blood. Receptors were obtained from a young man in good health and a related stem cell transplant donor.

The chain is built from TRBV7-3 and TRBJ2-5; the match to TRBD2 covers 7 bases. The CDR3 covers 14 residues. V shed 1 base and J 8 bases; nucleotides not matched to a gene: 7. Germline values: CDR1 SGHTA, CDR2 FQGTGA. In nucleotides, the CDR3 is TGTGCCAGCAGCTTAAAAAGAGGACTAGACACCCAGTACTTC. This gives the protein CASSLKRGLDTQYF.

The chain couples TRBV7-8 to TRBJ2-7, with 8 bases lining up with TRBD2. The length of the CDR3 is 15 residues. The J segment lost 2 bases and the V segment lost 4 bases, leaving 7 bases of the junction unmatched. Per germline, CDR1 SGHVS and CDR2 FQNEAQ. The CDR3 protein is CASSSPGLGTYEQYF. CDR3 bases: TGTGCCAGCAGCTCACCGGGACTAGGGACCTACGAGCAGTACTTC.

The CDR3 DNA sequence: TGTGCCAGCAGCTCCAGGGGAGTCTCCTACGAGCAGTACTTC. This translates into CASSSRGVSYEQYF. This chain links TRBV11-3 with TRBJ2-7; tentative D call: TRBD1 (6 bases). V was shortened by 4 bases and J by 0 bases, with 10 bases between the two germline ends. CDR3 length equals 14 residues. The germline CDR1 and CDR2 sequences are SGHNT and YENEEA.

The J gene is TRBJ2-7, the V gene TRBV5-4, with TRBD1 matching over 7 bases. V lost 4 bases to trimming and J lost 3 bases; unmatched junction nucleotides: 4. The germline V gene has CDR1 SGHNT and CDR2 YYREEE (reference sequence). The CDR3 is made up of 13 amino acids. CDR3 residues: CASSLRDSYEQYF. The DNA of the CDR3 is TGTGCCAGCAGCCTACGGGACAGCTACGAGCAGTACTTC.

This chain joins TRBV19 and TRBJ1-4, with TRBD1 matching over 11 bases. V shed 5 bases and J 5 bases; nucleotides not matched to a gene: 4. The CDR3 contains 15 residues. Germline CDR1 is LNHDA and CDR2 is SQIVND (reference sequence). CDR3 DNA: TGTGCCAGTAGTGCGGGACAGGGGGTGAATGAAAAACTGTTTTTT. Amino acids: CASSAGQGVNEKLFF.

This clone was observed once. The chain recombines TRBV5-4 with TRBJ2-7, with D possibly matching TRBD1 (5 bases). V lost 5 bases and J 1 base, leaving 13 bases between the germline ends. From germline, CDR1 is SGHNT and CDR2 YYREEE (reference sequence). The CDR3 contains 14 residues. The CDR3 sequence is CASSVQAPSYEQYF. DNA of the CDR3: TGTGCCAGCAGTGTACAGGCCCCGTCCTACGAGCAGTACTTC.

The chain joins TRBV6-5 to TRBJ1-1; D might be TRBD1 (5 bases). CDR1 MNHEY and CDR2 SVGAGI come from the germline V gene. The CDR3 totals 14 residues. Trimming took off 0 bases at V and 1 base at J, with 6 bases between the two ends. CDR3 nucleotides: TGTGCCAGCAGTTACTCGGGGGGGAACACTGAAGCTTTCTTT. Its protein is CASSYSGGNTEAFF.

The CDR3 coding sequence is TGTGCCAGCAGCTTGGCAGGGGGATTCTCCTACAATGAGCAGTTCTTC. This gives the protein CASSLAGGFSYNEQFF. The chain uses TRBV7-2 and TRBJ2-1, with 7 nucleotides matching TRBD1. Germline lookup yields CDR1 SGHTA and CDR2 FQGNSA. Trimming removed 3 bases from V and 0 bases from J; junction bases left unmatched: 5. There are 16 residues in the CDR3.

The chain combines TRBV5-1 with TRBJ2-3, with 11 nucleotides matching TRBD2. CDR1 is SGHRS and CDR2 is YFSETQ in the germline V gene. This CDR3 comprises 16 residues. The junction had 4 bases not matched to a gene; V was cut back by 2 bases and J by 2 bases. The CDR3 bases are TGCGCCAGCAGCTTTACGACTAGCGGGGCCACAGATACGCAGTATTTT. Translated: CASSFTTSGATDTQYF. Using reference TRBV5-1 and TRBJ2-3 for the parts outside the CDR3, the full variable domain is KAGVTQTPRYLIKTRGQQVTLSCSPISGHRSVSWYQQTPGQGLQFLFEYFSETQRNKGNFPGRFSGRQFSNSRSEMNVSTLELGDSALYLCASSFTTSGATDTQYFGPGTRLTVL.

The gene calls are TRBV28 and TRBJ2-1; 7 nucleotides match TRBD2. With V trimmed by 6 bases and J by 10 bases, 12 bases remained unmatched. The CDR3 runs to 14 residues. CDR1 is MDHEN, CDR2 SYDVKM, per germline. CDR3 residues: CASRGAGPAPEQFF. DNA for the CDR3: TGTGCCAGCAGGGGAGCGGGACCGGCCCCCGAGCAGTTCTTC.

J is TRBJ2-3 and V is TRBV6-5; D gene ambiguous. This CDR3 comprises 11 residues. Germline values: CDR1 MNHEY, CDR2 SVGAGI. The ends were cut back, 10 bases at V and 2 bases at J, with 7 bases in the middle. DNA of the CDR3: TGTGCCACCCTAAACACAGATACGCAGTATTTT. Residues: CATLNTDTQYF.

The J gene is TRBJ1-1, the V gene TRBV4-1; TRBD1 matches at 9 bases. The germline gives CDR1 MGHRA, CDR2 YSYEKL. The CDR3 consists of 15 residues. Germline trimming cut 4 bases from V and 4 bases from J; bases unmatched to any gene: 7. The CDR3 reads CASSPLQGAGTEAFF. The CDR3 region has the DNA TGCGCCAGCAGCCCTTTACAGGGGGCAGGCACTGAAGCTTTCTTT.

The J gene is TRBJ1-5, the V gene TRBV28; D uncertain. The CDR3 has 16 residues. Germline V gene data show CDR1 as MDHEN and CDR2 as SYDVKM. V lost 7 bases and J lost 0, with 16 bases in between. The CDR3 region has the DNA TGTGCCAGCACTTTGGGCGGGATCCATAGCAATCAGCCCCAGCATTTT. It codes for CASTLGGIHSNQPQHF.

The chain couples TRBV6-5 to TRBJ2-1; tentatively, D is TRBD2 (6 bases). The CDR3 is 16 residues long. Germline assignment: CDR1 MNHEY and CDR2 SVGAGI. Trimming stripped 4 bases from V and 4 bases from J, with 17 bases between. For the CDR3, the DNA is TGTGCCAGCAGTTTCTCCAGAACGGGACTTTACAATGAGCAGTTCTTC. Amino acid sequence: CASSFSRTGLYNEQFF.

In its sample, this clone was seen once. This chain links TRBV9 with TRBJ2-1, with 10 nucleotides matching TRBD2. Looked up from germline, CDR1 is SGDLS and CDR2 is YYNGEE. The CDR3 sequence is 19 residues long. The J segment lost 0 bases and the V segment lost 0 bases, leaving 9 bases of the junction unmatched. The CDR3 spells CASSVGLAGGLLSYNEQFF. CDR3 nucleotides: TGTGCCAGCAGCGTAGGATTAGCGGGGGGCCTCCTCTCCTACAATGAGCAGTTCTTC.

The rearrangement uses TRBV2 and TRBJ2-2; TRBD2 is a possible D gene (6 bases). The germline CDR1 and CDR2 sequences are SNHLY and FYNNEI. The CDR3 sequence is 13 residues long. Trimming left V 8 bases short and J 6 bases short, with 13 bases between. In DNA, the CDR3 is TGTGCCAGCCACGCGGGGTCCCCCGGGGAGCTGTTTTTT. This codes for CASHAGSPGELFF.

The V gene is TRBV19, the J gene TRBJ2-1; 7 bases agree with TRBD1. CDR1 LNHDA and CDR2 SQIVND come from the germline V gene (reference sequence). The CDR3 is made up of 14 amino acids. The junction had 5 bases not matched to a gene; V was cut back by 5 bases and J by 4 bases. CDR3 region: CASSASRGYNEQFF. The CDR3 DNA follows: TGTGCCAGTAGTGCCTCCAGGGGGTACAATGAGCAGTTCTTC. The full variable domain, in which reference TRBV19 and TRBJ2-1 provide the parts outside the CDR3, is DGGITQSPKYLFRKEGQNVTLSCEQNLNHDAMYWYRQDPGQGLRLIYYSQIVNDFQKGDIAEGYSVSREKKESFPLTVTSAQKNPTAFYLCASSASRGYNEQFFGPGTRLTVL.

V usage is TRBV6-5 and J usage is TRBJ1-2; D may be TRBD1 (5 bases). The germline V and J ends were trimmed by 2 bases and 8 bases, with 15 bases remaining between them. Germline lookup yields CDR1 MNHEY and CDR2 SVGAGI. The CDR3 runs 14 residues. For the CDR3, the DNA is TGTGCCAGCAGTTACAGCGGGAGGGGCGGAGGCTACACCTTC. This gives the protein CASSYSGRGGGYTF.

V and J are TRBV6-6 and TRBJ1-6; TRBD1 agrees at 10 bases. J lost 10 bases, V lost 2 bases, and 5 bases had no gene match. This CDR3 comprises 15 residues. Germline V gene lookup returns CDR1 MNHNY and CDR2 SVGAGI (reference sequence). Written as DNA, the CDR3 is TGTGCCAGCAGTTACGCGGGGGACAGGGGATCACCCCTCCACTTT. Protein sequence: CASSYAGDRGSPLHF.

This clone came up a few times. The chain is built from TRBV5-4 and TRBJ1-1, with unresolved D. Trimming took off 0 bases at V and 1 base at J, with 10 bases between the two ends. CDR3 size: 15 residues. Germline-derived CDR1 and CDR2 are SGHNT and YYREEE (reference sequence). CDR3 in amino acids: CASSLEVTRNTEAFF. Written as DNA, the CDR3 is TGTGCCAGCAGCTTGGAAGTGACAAGGAACACTGAAGCTTTCTTT.

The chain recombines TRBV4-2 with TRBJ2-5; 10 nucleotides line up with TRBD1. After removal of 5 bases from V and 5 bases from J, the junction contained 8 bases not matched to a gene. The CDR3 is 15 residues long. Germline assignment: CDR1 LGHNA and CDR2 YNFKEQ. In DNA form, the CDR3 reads TGTGCCAGCAGCTTTGACAGGGGGCTGGGGGAGACCCAGTACTTC. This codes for CASSFDRGLGETQYF.

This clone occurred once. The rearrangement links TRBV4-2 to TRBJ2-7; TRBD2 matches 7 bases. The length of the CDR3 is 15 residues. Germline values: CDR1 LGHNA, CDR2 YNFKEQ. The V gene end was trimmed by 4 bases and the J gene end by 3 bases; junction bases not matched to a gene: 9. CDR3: CASSLGPSGYYEQYF. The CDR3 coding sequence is TGTGCCAGCAGCCTCGGTCCTAGCGGATACTACGAGCAGTACTTC.

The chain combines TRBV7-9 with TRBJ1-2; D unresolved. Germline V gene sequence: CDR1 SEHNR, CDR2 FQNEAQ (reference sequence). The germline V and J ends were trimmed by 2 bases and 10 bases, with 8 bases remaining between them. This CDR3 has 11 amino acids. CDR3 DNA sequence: TGTGCCAGCAGCTTAATCGAGGCCTACACCTTC. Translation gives CASSLIEAYTF. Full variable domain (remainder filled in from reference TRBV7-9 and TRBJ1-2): DTGVSQNPRHKITKRGQNVTFRCDPISEHNRLYWYRQTLGQGPEFLTYFQNEAQLEKSRLLSDRFSAERPKGSFSTLEIQRTEQGDSAMYLCASSLIEAYTFGSGTRLTVV.

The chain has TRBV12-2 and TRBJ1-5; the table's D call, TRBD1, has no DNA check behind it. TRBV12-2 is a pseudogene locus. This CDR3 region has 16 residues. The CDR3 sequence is CASRLAKQGAAQPQHF. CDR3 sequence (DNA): TGTGCAAGTCGCTTAGCGAAGCAGGGGGCGGCTCAGCCCCAGCATTTT.

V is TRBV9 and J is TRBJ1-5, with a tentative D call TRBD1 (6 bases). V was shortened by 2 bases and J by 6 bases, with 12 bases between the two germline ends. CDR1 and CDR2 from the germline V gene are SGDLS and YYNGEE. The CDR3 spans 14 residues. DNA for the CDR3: TGTGCCAGCAGCGTTACAGGGTCTGGTCAGCCCCAGCATTTT. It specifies CASSVTGSGQPQHF.

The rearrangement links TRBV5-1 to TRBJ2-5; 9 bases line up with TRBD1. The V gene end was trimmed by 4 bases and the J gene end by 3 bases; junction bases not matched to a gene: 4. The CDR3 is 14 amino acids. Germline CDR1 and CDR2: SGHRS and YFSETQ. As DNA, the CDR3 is TGCGCCAGCAGCAGAACAGGGGGCGAAGAGACCCAGTACTTC. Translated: CASSRTGGEETQYF. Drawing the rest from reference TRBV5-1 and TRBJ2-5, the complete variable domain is KAGVTQTPRYLIKTRGQQVTLSCSPISGHRSVSWYQQTPGQGLQFLFEYFSETQRNKGNFPGRFSGRQFSNSRSEMNVSTLELGDSALYLCASSRTGGEETQYFGPGTRLLVL.

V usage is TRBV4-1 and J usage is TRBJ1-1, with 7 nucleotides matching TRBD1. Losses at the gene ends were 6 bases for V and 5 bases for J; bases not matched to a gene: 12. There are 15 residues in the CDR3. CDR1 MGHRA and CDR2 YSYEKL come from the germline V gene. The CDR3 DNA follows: TGCGCCAGCAGTGAAAGGGGGCTCGTAGGTACTGAAGCTTTCTTT. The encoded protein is CASSERGLVGTEAFF.